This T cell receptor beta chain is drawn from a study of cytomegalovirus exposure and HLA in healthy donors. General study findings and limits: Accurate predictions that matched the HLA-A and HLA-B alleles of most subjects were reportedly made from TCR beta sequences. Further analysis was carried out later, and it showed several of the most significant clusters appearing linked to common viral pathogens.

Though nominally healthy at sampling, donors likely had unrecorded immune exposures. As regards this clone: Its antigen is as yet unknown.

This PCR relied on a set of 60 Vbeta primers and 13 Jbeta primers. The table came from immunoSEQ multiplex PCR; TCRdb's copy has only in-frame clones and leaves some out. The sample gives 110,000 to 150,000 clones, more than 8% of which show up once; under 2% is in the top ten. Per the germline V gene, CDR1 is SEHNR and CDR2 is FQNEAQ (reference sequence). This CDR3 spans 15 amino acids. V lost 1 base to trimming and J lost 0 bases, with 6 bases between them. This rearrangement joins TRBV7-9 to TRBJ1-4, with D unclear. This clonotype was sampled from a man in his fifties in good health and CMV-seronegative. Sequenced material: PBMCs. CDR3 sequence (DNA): TGTGCCAGCAGCTTAGGCGACTCAACTAATGAAAAACTGTTTTTT. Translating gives CASSLGDSTNEKLFF.